The present T cell receptor (beta chain) was sequenced within a study of cytomegalovirus exposure and HLA in healthy donors. Study background: Earlier findings included roughly 100 million unique TCR beta sequences obtained from 180 million or so T cells.

The PCR contained 60 Vbeta and 13 Jbeta primers. TCRdb's copy holds only in-frame clones and misses some; the assay was immunoSEQ multiplex PCR. This table holds roughly 110,000 clones, approximately 79% found once. CDR1 SGHNT and CDR2 YYREEE come from the germline V gene (reference sequence). CDR3 length: 15 amino acids. Trimming took off 0 bases at V and 9 bases at J, with 13 bases between the two ends. Study conclusions and caveats: Altogether, about 160 TCR beta chains were recorded as cytomegalovirus-associated. Earlier results showed most TCR beta V segments being productive about 90% or about 30% of the time.

Concerning this clone itself: Its antigen is unknown.

The chain couples TRBV5-4 to TRBJ1-6; a weak D match, TRBD1 (5 bases). The receptor was isolated from a woman between 35 and 50 years old in good health and CMV-seropositive. The source material was PBMCs. CDR3 protein: CASSLGDGGISPLHF. CDR3 DNA: TGTGCCAGCAGCTTGGGGGACGGGGGAATTTCACCCCTCCACTTT.